This T cell receptor (beta chain) was recovered during a study of cytomegalovirus exposure and HLA in healthy donors. Across the whole study: In an early release, HLA-typed donors contributed some 88 million unique TCR sequences. Of fewer than 450 genotyped donors, 65% to 85% clustered with self-reported Caucasian donors.

Primers for the PCR totalled 60 Vbeta and 13 Jbeta. This table comes from immunoSEQ multiplex PCR, and its TCRdb copy is limited to in-frame clones, with some not included. The data contain about 190,000 clones, 70% to 75% of them seen just once; the ten biggest clones take up about 4.6%. Between the trimmed V and J ends, which lost 2 bases and 3 bases, there was a span of 17 bases. The CDR3 runs to 16 residues. The V gene's germline CDR1 is SGHTA and CDR2 FQGNSA. J is TRBJ2-7 and V is TRBV7-2; perhaps TRBD2 as D (6 bases). Source material: PBMCs. This receptor was identified in a man between 25 and 39 years old in good health and CMV-seropositive. CDR3: CASSLRSGSGDYEQYF. CDR3 sequence (DNA): TGTGCCAGCAGCTTAAGATCCGGGAGTGGTGACTACGAGCAGTACTTC.